The 18 T cell receptor beta chains below were found in one sample sequenced in a study of T cell repertoires in cytomegalovirus infection. TCRdb analysed the reads with MiXCR anew, one entry per CDR3 protein. This table has some 70,000 distinct CDR3 sequences, 20% to 25% appearing once. These receptors have no identified antigens. The sample taken for sequencing was PBMCs, sequenced either directly or after in vitro stimulation (not recorded which). The receptors come from a human donor in good health (CMV status not recorded). Some clones in this sample may be carry-over from other donors' samples.

This clonotype has only a few counts. The chain recombines TRBV12-3 or TRBV12-4 with TRBJ1-2, with D possibly TRBD1 on 5 matching bases. V lost 5 bases and J lost 4, with 5 bases in between. This CDR3 region has 11 residues. CDR3 loop: CASSDSYGYTF. In DNA, the CDR3 is TGTGCCAGCAGTGACAGCTATGGCTACACCTTC.

This clonotype has more than one count but fewer than ten. The chain links TRBV7-9 to TRBJ2-7; 9 bases line up with TRBD2. CDR3 length: 16 residues. Germline values: CDR1 SEHNR, CDR2 FQNEAQ (reference sequence). The V gene end was trimmed by 0 bases and the J gene end by 6 bases; junction bases not matched to a gene: 9. The CDR3 nucleotides read TGTGCCAGCAGCTTAGCGTCGGGAGCGGGAGGATCCGAGCAGTACTTC. As protein: CASSLASGAGGSEQYF.

This clonotype has a count of ten or more. The chain joins TRBV7-2 to TRBJ1-2; weak D call: TRBD1 (6 bases). The length of the CDR3 is 15 residues. The V and J ends lost 1 base and 4 bases respectively, with 13 bases between them. The germline CDR1 and CDR2 sequences are SGHTA and FQGNSA. This CDR3 reads CASSLGWTALYGYTF. In DNA form, the CDR3 reads TGTGCCAGCAGCTTAGGTTGGACAGCCCTCTATGGCTACACCTTC.

This clonotype was counted only a few times. The chain couples TRBV2 to TRBJ2-7, with 8 positions matching TRBD1. The germline gives CDR1 SNHLY, CDR2 FYNNEI. The CDR3 has 14 amino acids. Trimming removed 5 bases from V and 4 bases from J; junction bases left unmatched: 7. The CDR3 is CASSSGTGAYEQYF. The CDR3 nucleotides read TGTGCCAGCAGTTCCGGGACAGGAGCATACGAGCAGTACTTC.

In this sample, this clonotype turned up many times. The chain couples TRBV7-6 to TRBJ2-1, with 9 bases that match TRBD2. The J segment lost 8 bases and the V segment lost 3 bases, leaving 11 bases of the junction unmatched. The CDR3 length is 16 residues. Germline CDR1 is SGHVS and CDR2 is FNYEAQ. Here the CDR3 reads CASSFGASGISDEQFF. CDR3 in DNA: TGTGCCAGCAGCTTCGGTGCTAGCGGGATTTCCGATGAGCAGTTCTTC.

A word on this clonotype: The CDR3 ends on some other residue instead of the conserved phenylalanine or tryptophan, so this is likely a read error. The rearrangement joins TRBV28 to TRBJ2-7; D is uncertain. This CDR3 spans 12 amino acids. Germline-derived CDR1 and CDR2 are MDHEN and SYDVKM. In DNA, the CDR3 is TGTGCCAGCAGATTATCTAATAGCGAGCAGTACATC. It is translated as CASRLSNSEQYI.

The chain is built from TRBV6-6 and TRBJ1-1; no clear D gene. There are 13 residues in the CDR3. Germline CDR1 reads MNHNY; CDR2 reads SVGAGI (reference sequence). The V gene lost 3 bases and the J gene lost 1 base, with 6 bases spanning the gap. Written as DNA, the CDR3 is TGTGCCAGCAGTTATCCAGCGAACACTGAAGCTTTCTTT. Its translation: CASSYPANTEAFF.

This clonotype was counted many times. The chain joins TRBV7-2 to TRBJ2-1; 11 nucleotides agree with TRBD2. V dropped 5 bases and J dropped 5; count of bases not matched to a gene: 8. CDR1 SGHTA and CDR2 FQGNSA come from the germline V gene. The CDR3 runs to 16 residues. The DNA of the CDR3 is TGTGCCAGCAGCGCACAGCTAGCGGGAGGAAACAATGAGCAGTTCTTC. It codes for CASSAQLAGGNNEQFF.

The chain is built from TRBV10-3 and TRBJ2-5, with 9 bases fitting TRBD1. This CDR3 region has 15 residues. Germline CDR1 reads ENHRY; CDR2 reads SYGVKD. V trimming: 7 bases; J trimming: 3 bases; junction bases outside the gene matches: 9. This CDR3 reads CAITGEGTGKETQYF. The CDR3, as DNA: TGTGCCATCACGGGAGAGGGGACAGGGAAAGAGACCCAGTACTTC.

The chain employs TRBV19 and TRBJ2-7; TRBD2 aligns across 8 bases. The J segment lost 3 bases and the V segment lost 6 bases, leaving 4 bases of the junction unmatched. CDR1 and CDR2 from the germline V gene are LNHDA and SQIVND (reference sequence). This CDR3 region has 13 residues. DNA of the CDR3: TGTGCCAGTAGAGGGCTAGCGGGCTACGAGCAGTACTTC. Protein sequence: CASRGLAGYEQYF.

The V gene is TRBV27, the J gene TRBJ1-2, with D uncertain. The V end was cut by 6 bases, the J end by 8 bases, with 19 bases between. The germline gives CDR1 MNHEY, CDR2 SMNVEV (reference sequence). The CDR3 length is 14 residues. The CDR3 DNA reads as TGTGCCAGCAGCCCTCATCGGGTTTTAAAGGGCTACACCTTC. It yields the protein CASSPHRVLKGYTF.

The chain couples TRBV20-1 to TRBJ2-7; 8 bases align to TRBD2. V gave up 2 bases and J gave up 3 bases; unmatched junction bases: 9. This CDR3 contains 15 residues. Germline V CDR1 and CDR2: DFQATT, SNEGSKA (reference sequence). CDR3 bases: TGCAGTGCTAGACGGGGTCTAGCGGGTGACTACGAGCAGTACGTC. It codes for CSARRGLAGDYEQYV.

This clonotype was seen more than once but under ten times. The rearrangement uses TRBV2 and TRBJ2-7, with TRBD2 matching over 13 bases. With V trimmed by 5 bases and J by 12 bases, 4 bases remained unmatched. CDR3 length: 12 amino acids. CDR1 and CDR2 from the germline V gene are SNHLY and FYNNEI. The CDR3 DNA sequence: TGTGCCAGCAGTCCGGGACTAGCGGGACTGTACGTC. This codes for CASSPGLAGLYV.

J is TRBJ2-5 and V is TRBV5-1; D is uncertain. Germline CDR1 SGHRS, CDR2 YFSETQ. Trimming removed 2 bases at V and 1 base at J, with 3 bases between. The CDR3 contains 12 residues. For the CDR3, the DNA is TGCGCCAGCAGCTTCCGCCAAGAGACCCAGTACTTC. Translated: CASSFRQETQYF.

V gene TRBV20-1 combines with J gene TRBJ2-1, with D tentatively TRBD2 (6 bases). V lost 4 bases, J lost 8 bases, and 15 bases lay in between. CDR3 length equals 13 residues. Germline assignment: CDR1 DFQATT and CDR2 SNEGSKA (reference sequence). CDR3 amino acids: CSAIFGGSDEQFF. In nucleotides, the CDR3 is TGCAGTGCTATATTTGGAGGGAGCGATGAGCAGTTCTTC.

In this sample, this clonotype turned up a few times. The V gene is TRBV11-2, the J gene TRBJ1-4; D possibly corresponds to TRBD1 (5 bases). The length of the CDR3 is 15 residues. The ends were cut back, 5 bases at V and 6 bases at J, with 16 bases in the middle. Per germline, CDR1 SGHAT and CDR2 FQNNGV. In nucleotides, the CDR3 is TGTGCCAGCAGCGCCGGCCTCTTGGGGGATGAAAAACTGTTTTTT. Translated: CASSAGLLGDEKLFF.

The sample holds many counts of this clonotype. This chain uses TRBV6-1 with TRBJ2-1; 13 bases line up with TRBD2. Germline V gives CDR1 MNHNS, CDR2 SASEGT. V lost 5 bases to trimming and J lost 3 bases; unmatched junction nucleotides: 10. The CDR3 is 18 residues long. The DNA of the CDR3 is TGTGCCAGCAGTCCCTTCAGGACTAGCGGGAGAGGCTACAATGAGCAGTTCTTC. It yields the protein CASSPFRTSGRGYNEQFF.

This clonotype appeared a few times. The chain combines TRBV6-6 with TRBJ1-6, with TRBD1 as a possible D gene (5 bases). CDR1 is MNHNY, CDR2 SVGAGI, per germline (reference sequence). Trimming stripped 9 bases from V and 6 bases from J, with 15 bases between. This CDR3 is 14 amino acids long. CDR3 residues: CASNGGVGNSPLHF. CDR3 in DNA: TGTGCCAGTAACGGGGGGGTTGGTAATTCACCCCTCCACTTT.